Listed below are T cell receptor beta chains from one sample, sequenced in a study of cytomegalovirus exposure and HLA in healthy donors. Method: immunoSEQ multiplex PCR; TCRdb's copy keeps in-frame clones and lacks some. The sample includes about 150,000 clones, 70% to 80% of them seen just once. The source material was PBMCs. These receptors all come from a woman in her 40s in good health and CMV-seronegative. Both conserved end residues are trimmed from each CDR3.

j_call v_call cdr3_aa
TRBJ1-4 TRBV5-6 ASSSTGSTNEKLF
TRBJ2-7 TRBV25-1 ASSELAGSHEQY
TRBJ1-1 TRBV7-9 ASRRGFTEAF
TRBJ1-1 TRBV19 ASSFMGGTEAF
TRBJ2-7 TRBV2 ASSLTSGSWNEQY
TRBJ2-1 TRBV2 ASSRRSQEGEQF
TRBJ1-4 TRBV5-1 ASSLEGVNEKLF
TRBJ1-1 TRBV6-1 ASSEGSSAF
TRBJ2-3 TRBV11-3 ASSLTLAGGLQY
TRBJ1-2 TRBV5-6 ASSLNEEGYT
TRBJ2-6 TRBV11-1 ASSPTGTAFSGANVLT
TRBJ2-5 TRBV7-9 ASSLREELQETQY
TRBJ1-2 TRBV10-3 AISESFLAGANYGYT
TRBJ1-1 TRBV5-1 ASSYRRGKTEAF